These 19 T cell receptor beta chains originate from one sample sequenced in a study of blood T cell repertoires in COVID-19. The table came from immunoSEQ multiplex PCR; TCRdb's copy has only in-frame clones and leaves some out. Among 250,000 to 300,000 clones listed, approximately 83% were seen once. The sequencing input was peripheral blood. All receptors derive from a woman between 65 and 79 years old with acute or convalescent COVID-19.

A few counts support this clone. V gene TRBV2 combines with J gene TRBJ1-1, with unresolved D. Germline V gives CDR1 SNHLY, CDR2 FYNNEI. V was cut by 6 bases and J by 5 bases, with 16 bases left in between. This CDR3 comprises 14 residues. The CDR3 DNA sequence: TGTGCCAGCAGCCTTGGACGGGGAAGAACTGAAGCTTTCTTT. Its protein product is CASSLGRGRTEAFF.

The chain uses TRBV3-1 (or the pseudogene TRBV3-2) and TRBJ1-4; weak D call: TRBD1 (5 bases). The CDR3 covers 15 residues. Trimming left V 4 bases short and J 10 bases short, with 19 bases between. The germline gives CDR1 LGHDT, CDR2 YNNKEL (reference sequence). The CDR3 bases are TGTGCCAGCAGCCTTTCGGCTACAGGTCCGGGAAAACTGTTTTTT. As protein: CASSLSATGPGKLFF.

This clone is a singleton in its sample. This chain links TRBV7-2 with TRBJ1-6; no definite D call. Germline CDR1 reads SGHTA; CDR2 reads FQGNSA. The CDR3 runs 13 residues. Trimming shortened V by 5 bases and J by 9 bases, and 11 bases separated the two germline ends. CDR3 sequence: CASSARNFSPLHF. The CDR3 DNA follows: TGTGCCAGCAGCGCCAGGAATTTTTCACCCCTCCACTTT.

V and J are TRBV12-5 and TRBJ2-3, with D possibly being TRBD2 (7 bases). CDR3 length equals 16 residues. The V gene's germline CDR1 is LGHNT and CDR2 FRNRAP. The V gene lost 2 bases and the J gene lost 1 base, with 13 bases spanning the gap. The CDR3 loop is CASGLSLGGRTDTQYF. DNA for the CDR3: TGTGCTAGTGGTTTGTCGTTGGGGGGGCGCACAGATACGCAGTATTTT.

J is TRBJ1-5 and V is TRBV19; tentative D call: TRBD1 (5 bases). V was clipped by 5 bases and J by 4 bases, with 12 bases between them. This CDR3 is 14 amino acids long. The germline V gene has CDR1 LNHDA and CDR2 SQIVND (reference sequence). CDR3 amino acids: CASSAQVYNQPQHF. The CDR3 bases are TGTGCCAGTAGTGCACAGGTTTATAATCAGCCCCAGCATTTT.

The rearrangement joins TRBV6-5 to TRBJ1-2, with D possibly TRBD1 on 6 matching bases. Germline V gene data show CDR1 as MNHEY and CDR2 as SVGAGI. The CDR3 loop spans 14 amino acids. Trimming cost V 7 bases and J 4 bases, with 16 bases left between them. The CDR3 loop is CASKQGTEGYGYTF. CDR3 nucleotides: TGTGCCAGCAAACAGGGAACAGAGGGCTATGGCTACACCTTC.

This chain joins TRBV6-5 and TRBJ1-6; TRBD1 matches at 9 bases. This CDR3 has 15 amino acids. Losses at the gene ends were 4 bases for V and 6 bases for J; bases not matched to a gene: 4. CDR1 is MNHEY, CDR2 SVGAGI, per germline. CDR3 nucleotide sequence: TGTGCCAGCAGTTTGGACAGGGGCCCTAATTCACCCCTCCACTTT. Its protein is CASSLDRGPNSPLHF.

The chain links TRBV12-5 to TRBJ2-7, with TRBD1 matching 7 bases. The junction had 2 bases not matched to a gene; V was cut back by 3 bases and J by 3 bases. CDR1 and CDR2 (germline): LGHNT, FRNRAP. CDR3 length: 13 amino acids. CDR3 nucleotides: TGTGCTAGTGGTTTTGGGGACAGCTACGAGCAGTACTTC. Its protein product is CASGFGDSYEQYF.

This clone appeared a few times. This chain connects TRBV5-1 to TRBJ1-5; the match to TRBD1 covers 8 bases. Per the germline V gene, CDR1 is SGHRS and CDR2 is YFSETQ. The CDR3 covers 21 residues. With 3 bases clipped from V and 4 bases from J, the junction kept 24 bases outside the gene matches. CDR3 residues: CASSSRGRTGVTLVGNQPQHF. CDR3 DNA: TGCGCCAGCAGCTCCAGGGGGCGGACAGGCGTAACCTTAGTCGGGAATCAGCCCCAGCATTTT.

This clone was counted only a few times. The chain has TRBV19 and TRBJ1-6; a weak D match, TRBD1 (6 bases). The CDR3 is 13 residues long. The V gene's germline CDR1 is LNHDA and CDR2 SQIVND (reference sequence). The V end lost 5 bases, the J end lost 9 bases, and 11 bases lay between the germline ends. For the CDR3, the DNA is TGTGCCAGTAGTGGGCAGGGGAGTTCACCCCTCCACTTT. Amino acids: CASSGQGSSPLHF.

The genes are TRBV2 and TRBJ1-3, with a possible D match to TRBD1 (6 bases). This CDR3 has 15 residues. Germline CDR1 SNHLY, CDR2 FYNNEI. Trimming took 8 bases from V and 0 from J, leaving 14 bases between them. In nucleotides, the CDR3 is TGTGCCAGCGGCGGGGGGGGGCGCTCTGGAAACACCATATATTTT. It specifies CASGGGGRSGNTIYF.

V gene TRBV6-2 or TRBV6-3 combines with J gene TRBJ1-6, with 7 nucleotides matching TRBD1. The germline V gene encodes CDR1 MNHEY and CDR2 SVGEGT. The CDR3 spans 14 residues. V was pared by 4 bases and J by 5 bases, with 2 bases of the junction left unmatched. The DNA of the CDR3 is TGTGCCAGCAGTTGGGGACAGAATAATTCACCCCTCCACTTT. Its protein product is CASSWGQNNSPLHF.

This chain joins TRBV5-1 and TRBJ2-3; possible D gene TRBD1, 5 bases. The ends were cut back, 1 base at V and 3 bases at J, with 18 bases in the middle. Per germline, CDR1 SGHRS and CDR2 YFSETQ. This CDR3 has 17 residues. The DNA for the CDR3 is TGCGCCAGCAGCTTGTATCCGTCCCAGGGCGCGACAGATACGCAGTATTTT. It translates to CASSLYPSQGATDTQYF.

CDR3 sequence reads: CAISDGSDIHEAFF. CDR3 sequence (DNA): TGTGCCATCAGTGATGGGTCAGACATTCATGAAGCTTTCTTT. The chain recombines TRBV10-3 with TRBJ1-1; D is unresolved. There are 14 residues in the CDR3. CDR1 is ENHRY, CDR2 SYGVKD, per germline. Trimming removed 3 bases at V and 7 bases at J, with 15 bases between.

The J gene is TRBJ1-6, the V gene TRBV2; 7 nucleotides align to TRBD1. This CDR3 comprises 15 residues. Trimming cost V 5 bases and J 7 bases; bases outside gene matches: 8. Per germline, CDR1 SNHLY and CDR2 FYNNEI. The CDR3 here is CASSRQGRGNSPLHF. CDR3 nucleotides: TGTGCCAGCAGTCGACAGGGCAGGGGGAATTCACCCCTCCACTTT.

The sample holds one count of this clone. This chain joins TRBV7-3 and TRBJ2-5; D remains ambiguous. V was trimmed by 8 bases and J by 7 bases, leaving 14 bases between them. The CDR3 length is 12 residues. Germline V gene sequence: CDR1 SGHTA, CDR2 FQGTGA. The CDR3 is CASSTSGGTQYF. The CDR3 DNA follows: TGTGCCAGCTCCACGTCCGGCGGGACCCAGTACTTC.

This clone was observed a single time. The rearrangement links TRBV27 to TRBJ1-1; D is uncertain. With 5 bases removed from V and 0 bases from J, the gap between germline ends came to 7 bases. The germline gives CDR1 MNHEY, CDR2 SMNVEV (reference sequence). CDR3 size: 13 residues. The CDR3 region is CASSPYMNTEAFF. The CDR3 DNA follows: TGTGCCAGCAGTCCATACATGAACACTGAAGCTTTCTTT.

The chain has TRBV30 and TRBJ1-5; D might be TRBD1 (5 bases). Germline CDR1 GTSNPN, CDR2 SVGIG (reference sequence). This CDR3 comprises 13 residues. V was trimmed by 3 bases and J by 3 bases, leaving 9 bases between them. This CDR3 is CAWSPGPNQPQHF. Written as DNA, the CDR3 is TGTGCCTGGAGCCCAGGGCCCAATCAGCCCCAGCATTTT.

The rearrangement uses TRBV28 and TRBJ1-2; no definite D call. Germline CDR1 reads MDHEN; CDR2 reads SYDVKM. V was cut by 2 bases and J by 3 bases, with 13 bases left in between. The CDR3 extends over 15 amino acids. The CDR3 here is CASSLRRVRDYGYTF. Here the CDR3 DNA reads TGTGCCAGCAGTTTAAGGCGGGTGAGGGACTATGGCTACACCTTC.